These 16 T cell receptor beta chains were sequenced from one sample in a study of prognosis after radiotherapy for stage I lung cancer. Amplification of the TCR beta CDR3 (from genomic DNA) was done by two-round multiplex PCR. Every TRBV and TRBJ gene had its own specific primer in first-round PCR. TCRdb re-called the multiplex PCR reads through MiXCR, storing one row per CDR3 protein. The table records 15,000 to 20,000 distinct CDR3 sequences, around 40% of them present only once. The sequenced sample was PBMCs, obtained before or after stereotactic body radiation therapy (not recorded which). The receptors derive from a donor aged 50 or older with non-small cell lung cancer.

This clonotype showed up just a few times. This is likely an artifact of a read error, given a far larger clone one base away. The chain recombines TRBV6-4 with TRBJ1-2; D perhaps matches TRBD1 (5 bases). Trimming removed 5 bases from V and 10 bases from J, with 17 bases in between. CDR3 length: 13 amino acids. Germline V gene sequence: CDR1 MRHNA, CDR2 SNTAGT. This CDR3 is CASSQGPKGVYTF. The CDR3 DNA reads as TGTGCCAGCAGTCAGGGACCCAAGGGTGTCTACACCTTC.

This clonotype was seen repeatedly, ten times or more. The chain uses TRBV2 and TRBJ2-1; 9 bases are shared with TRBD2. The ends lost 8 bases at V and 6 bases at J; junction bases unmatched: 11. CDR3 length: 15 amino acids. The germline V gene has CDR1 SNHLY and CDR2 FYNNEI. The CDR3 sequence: CASSWVRREGNEQFF. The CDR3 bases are TGTGCCAGCTCATGGGTCAGGCGGGAGGGCAATGAGCAGTTCTTC.

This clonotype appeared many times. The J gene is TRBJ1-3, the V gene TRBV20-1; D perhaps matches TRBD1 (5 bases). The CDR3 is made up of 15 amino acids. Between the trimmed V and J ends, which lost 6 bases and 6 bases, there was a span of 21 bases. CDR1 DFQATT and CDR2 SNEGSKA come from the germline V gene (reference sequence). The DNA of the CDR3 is TGCAGTGCGAGCGCAGACGGGGGTGAGCCAAACACCATATATTTT. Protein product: CSASADGGEPNTIYF.

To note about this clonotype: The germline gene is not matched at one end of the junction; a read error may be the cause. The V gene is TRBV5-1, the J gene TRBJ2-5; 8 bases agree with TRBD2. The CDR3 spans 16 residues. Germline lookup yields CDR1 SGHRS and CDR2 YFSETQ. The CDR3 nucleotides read TGCGCCATCAGCTCCGGGCTAGCGGGCCCGGGGGAGACCCAGTACTTC. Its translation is CAISSGLAGPGETQYF.

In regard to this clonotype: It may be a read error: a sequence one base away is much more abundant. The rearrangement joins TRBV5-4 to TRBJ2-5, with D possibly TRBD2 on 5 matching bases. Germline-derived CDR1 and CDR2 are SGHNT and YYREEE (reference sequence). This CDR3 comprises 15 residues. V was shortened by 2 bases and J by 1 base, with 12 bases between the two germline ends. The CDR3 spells CASSLASSAQETQYF. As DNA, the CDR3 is TGTGCCAGCAGCTTAGCTAGCTCCGCCCAAGAGACCCAGTACTTC.

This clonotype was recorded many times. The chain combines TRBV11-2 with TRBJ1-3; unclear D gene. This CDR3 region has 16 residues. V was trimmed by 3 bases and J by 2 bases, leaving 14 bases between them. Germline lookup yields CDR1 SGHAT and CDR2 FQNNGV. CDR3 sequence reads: CASSFGLSLAGNTIYF. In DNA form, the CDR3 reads TGTGCCAGCAGCTTCGGACTTTCTTTGGCTGGAAACACCATATATTTT.

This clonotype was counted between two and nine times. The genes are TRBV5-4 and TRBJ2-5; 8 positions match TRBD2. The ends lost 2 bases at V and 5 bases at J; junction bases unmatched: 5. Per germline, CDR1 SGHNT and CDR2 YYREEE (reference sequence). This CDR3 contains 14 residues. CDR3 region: CASSLTSGSETQYF. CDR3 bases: TGTGCCAGCAGCTTAACAAGCGGGAGTGAGACCCAGTACTTC. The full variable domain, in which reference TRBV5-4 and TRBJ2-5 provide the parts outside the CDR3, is ETGVTQSPTHLIKTRGQQVTLRCSSQSGHNTVSWYQQALGQGPQFIFQYYREEENGRGNFPPRFSGLQFPNYSSELNVNALELDDSALYLCASSLTSGSETQYFGPGTRLLVL.

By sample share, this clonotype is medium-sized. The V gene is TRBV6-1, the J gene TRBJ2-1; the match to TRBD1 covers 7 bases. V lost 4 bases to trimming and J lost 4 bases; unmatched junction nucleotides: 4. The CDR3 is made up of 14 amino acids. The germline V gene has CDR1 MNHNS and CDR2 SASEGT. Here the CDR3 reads CASSGQGVYNEQFF. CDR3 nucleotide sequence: TGTGCCAGCAGTGGGCAGGGGGTTTACAATGAGCAGTTCTTC.

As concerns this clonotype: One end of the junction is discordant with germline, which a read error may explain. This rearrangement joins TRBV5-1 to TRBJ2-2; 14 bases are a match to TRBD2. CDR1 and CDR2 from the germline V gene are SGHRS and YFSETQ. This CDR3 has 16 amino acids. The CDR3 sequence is CASSKRLAGGTGELFF. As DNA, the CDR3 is TGTGCCAGCAGCAAGCGACTAGCGGGAGGGACCGGGGAGCTGTTTTTT.

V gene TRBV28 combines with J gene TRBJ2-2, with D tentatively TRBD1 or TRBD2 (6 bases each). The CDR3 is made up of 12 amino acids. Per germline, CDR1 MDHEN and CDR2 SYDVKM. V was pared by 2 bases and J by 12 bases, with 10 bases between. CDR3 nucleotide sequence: TGTGCCAGCAGTTTACCGGGGGCCAAGCTGTTTTTT. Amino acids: CASSLPGAKLFF.

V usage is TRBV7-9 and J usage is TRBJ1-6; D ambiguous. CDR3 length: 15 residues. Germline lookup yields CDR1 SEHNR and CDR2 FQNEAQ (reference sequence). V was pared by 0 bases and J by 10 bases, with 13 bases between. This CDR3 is CASSLASQWRSPLHF. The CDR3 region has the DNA TGTGCCAGCAGCTTAGCTTCCCAGTGGAGGTCACCCCTCCACTTT.

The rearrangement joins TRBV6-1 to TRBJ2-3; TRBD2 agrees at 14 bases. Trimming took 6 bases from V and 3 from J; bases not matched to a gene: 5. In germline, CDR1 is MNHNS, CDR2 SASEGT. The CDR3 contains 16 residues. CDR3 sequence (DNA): TGTGCCAGCAGGACTAGCGGGAGGGGTGGTACAGATACGCAGTATTTT. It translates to CASRTSGRGGTDTQYF.

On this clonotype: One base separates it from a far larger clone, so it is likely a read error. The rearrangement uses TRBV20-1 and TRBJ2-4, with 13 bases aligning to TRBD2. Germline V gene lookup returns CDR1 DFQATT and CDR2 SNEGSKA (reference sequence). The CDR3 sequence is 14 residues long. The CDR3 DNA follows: TGCAGTGCAAGGACTAGCGGGAGTGAAGTTGAGCGGTTCTTC. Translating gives CSARTSGSEVERFF.

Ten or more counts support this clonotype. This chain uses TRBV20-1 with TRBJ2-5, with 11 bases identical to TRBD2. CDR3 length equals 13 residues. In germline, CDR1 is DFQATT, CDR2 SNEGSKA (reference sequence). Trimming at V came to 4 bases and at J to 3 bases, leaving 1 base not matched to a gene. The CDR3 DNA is TGCAGTGCTATTAGCGGGGGGGAAGAGACCCAGTACTTC. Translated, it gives CSAISGGEETQYF.

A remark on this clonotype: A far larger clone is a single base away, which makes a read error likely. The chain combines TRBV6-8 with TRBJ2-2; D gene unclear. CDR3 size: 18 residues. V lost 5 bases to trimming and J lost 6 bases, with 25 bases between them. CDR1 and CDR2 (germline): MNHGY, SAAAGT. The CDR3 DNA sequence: TGTGCCAGCAGTGTAACCTCAGTGGGCGTTTACGTCCCCGGGGAGCTGTTTTTT. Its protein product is CASSVTSVGVYVPGELFF.

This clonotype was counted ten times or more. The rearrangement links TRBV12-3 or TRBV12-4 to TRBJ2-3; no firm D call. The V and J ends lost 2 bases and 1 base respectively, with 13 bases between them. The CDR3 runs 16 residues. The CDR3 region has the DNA TGTGCCAGCAGTTTATCTCGAGGCAGAGGCACAGATACGCAGTATTTT. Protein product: CASSLSRGRGTDTQYF.